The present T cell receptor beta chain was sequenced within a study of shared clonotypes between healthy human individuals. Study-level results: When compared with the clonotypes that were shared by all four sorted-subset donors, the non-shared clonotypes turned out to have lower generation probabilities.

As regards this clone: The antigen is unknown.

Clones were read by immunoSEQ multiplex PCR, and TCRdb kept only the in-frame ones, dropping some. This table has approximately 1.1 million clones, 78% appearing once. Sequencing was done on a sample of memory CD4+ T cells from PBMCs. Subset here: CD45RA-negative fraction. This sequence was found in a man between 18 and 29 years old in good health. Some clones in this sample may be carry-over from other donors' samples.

CDR3 amino acids: CASSRGQGIPQPQHF. CDR3 nucleotide sequence: TGTGCCAGCAGCCGGGGACAGGGAATACCTCAGCCCCAGCATTTT. J is TRBJ1-5 and V is TRBV7-3; 9 bases line up with TRBD1. Per the germline V gene, CDR1 is SGHTA and CDR2 is FQGTGA. Trimming removed 5 bases from V and 6 bases from J; junction bases left unmatched: 8. CDR3 length: 15 residues.